This record concerns one TCR beta chain sequence. It lacks a known antigen. There are no base qualities to consult, and no much larger clone falls within one base. The V and J ends are trimmed by 5 bases and 5 bases, leaving 12 bases between them. Looking up the germline V gene (reference sequence) yields CDR1 LNHDA and CDR2 SQIVND. The cysteine opens and the phenylalanine closes a CDR3 of 13 amino acids. CDR3 DNA is the only sequence kept; it has 39 bases, read in frame from the first base. The CDR3 regions of human TCRbeta chains were analyzed by immunosequencing. The study's processing was this. Repertoire TCRs were checked for matches against a reference library of SARS-CoV-2-specific TCRs that had been generated using the MIRA antigen-specificity platform. Breadth was defined as the fraction of unique TCRs that were SARS-CoV-2-associated, and depth was defined as the fraction of total T cells that were SARS-CoV-2-associated. Using the MIRA data, every spike-specific TCR was mapped to the spike region that the TCR reacted to and assigned to either a CD4 or a CD8 class. Log10-transformed breadth and depth values were compared by one-way ANOVA with Sidak's multiple comparisons tests. TCRdb took over this immuneACCESS table, retaining in-frame rearrangements with V and J assigned. Such tables are incomplete; in checked studies, under half of the missing clones stem from an unresolved V gene, and the remainder is unexplained. The V and J calls and clone size were taken over from that table, and D and trimming were inferred from the DNA. This sample holds tens of thousands of clones; 70% to 90% were observed only once. The ten biggest clones cover 11% of the sample.

The sample comes from a study of T cell responses to AZD1222 COVID-19 vaccine (dated by TCRdb to the early 2020s). Context from the whole study: Because spike-specific TCR depth and breadth did not differ between the two schedules, AZD1222 recipients who got a second dose at roughly 4 weeks were pooled with those who got a second dose at roughly 12 weeks. Trial participants were enrolled by age into 18-55, 56-69 and 70-plus year subgroups, with 148, 28 and 57 TCR-sequenced participants respectively. TCR sequencing was performed for approximately 240 trial participants, of whom some 200 were given two doses of AZD1222 and approximately 25 were given two doses of MenACWY control vaccine. The paper as a whole reports these results and caveats: The whole spike protein was spanned by vaccine-associated CD4 TCRs, and dominant responses were seen in regions 160-218 and 743-854. Because no day 14 peak-response samples were available, the repertoires could be characterized only after the peak T cell response. The 56-69-year group was small, and its depth increase did not reach significance, likely because of low power. After two AZD1222 doses, both the breadth and the depth of spike-specific TCRs were significantly higher than at day 0 and than in MenACWY recipients. Reportedly, close to half of the unique spike-specific TCRs recognized epitopes lying outside the regions that are mutated in the B.1.351 and B.1.1.7 variants. Participants were mostly white British and included more females than males, and it was suggested by the authors that clonal diversity may have been underestimated. Only five or six AZD1222 recipients were SARS-CoV-2 seropositive at baseline, limiting conclusions about previously exposed vaccinees.

This sample's time point label indicates: baseline before first vaccination. Vaccinee samples came from UK trials COV001 and COV002, including a single-blind randomized controlled phase 2/3 trial of AZD1222 (ChAdOx1 nCoV-19) in healthy adults. Trial participant PBMC samples were collected at day 0 and day 28 after the second dose for TCRbeta chain sequencing. The sample consisted of peripheral blood, taken on day 0 of AZD1222 vaccination. The V gene is TRBV19 and the J gene is TRBJ1-1, with the D gene not confidently named. This clonotype originated in an adult in good health. The DNA reads TGTGCCAGTAGTCGGACGTATCAGACTGAAGCTTTCTTT. Translated, it reads CASSRTYQTEAFF.